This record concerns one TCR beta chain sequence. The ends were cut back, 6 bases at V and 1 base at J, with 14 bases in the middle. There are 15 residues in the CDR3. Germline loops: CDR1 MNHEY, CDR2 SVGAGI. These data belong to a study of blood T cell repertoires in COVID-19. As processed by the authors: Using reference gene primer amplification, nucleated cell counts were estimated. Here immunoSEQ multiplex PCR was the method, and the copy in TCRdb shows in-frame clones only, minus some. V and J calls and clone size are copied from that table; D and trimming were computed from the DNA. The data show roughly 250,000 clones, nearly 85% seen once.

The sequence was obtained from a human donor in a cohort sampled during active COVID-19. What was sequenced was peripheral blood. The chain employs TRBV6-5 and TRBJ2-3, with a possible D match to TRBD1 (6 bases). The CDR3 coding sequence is TGTGCCAGCAGACCAACAGGGTCGGGCACAGATACGCAGTATTTT. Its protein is CASRPTGSGTDTQYF.